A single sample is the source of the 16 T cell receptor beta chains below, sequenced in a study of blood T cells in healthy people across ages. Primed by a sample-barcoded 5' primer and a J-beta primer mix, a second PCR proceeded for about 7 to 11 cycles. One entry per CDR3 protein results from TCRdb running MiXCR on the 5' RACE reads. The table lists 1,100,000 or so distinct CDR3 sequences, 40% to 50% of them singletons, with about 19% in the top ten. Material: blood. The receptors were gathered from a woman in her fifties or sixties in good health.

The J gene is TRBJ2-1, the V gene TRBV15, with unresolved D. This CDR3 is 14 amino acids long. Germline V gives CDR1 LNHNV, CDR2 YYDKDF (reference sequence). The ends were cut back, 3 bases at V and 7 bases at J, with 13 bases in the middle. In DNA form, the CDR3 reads TGTGCCACCAGCAGGGCCCGGGCCGCAAATGAGCAGTTCTTC. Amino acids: CATSRARAANEQFF.

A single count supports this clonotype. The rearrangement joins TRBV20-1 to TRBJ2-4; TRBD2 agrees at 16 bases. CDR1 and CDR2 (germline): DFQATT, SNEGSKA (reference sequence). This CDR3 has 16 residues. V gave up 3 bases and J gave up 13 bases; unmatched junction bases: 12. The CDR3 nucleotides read TGCAGTGCTAGGTCCGGGACTAGCGGGAGGGGGTACGGGCAGTACTTC. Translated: CSARSGTSGRGYGQYF.

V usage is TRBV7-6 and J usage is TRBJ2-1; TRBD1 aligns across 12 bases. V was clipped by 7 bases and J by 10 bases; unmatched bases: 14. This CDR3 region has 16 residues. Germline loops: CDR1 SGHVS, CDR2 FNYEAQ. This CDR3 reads CASTPRRDRGLREQFF. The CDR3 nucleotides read TGTGCCAGCACGCCCCGCCGGGACAGGGGGCTTCGGGAGCAGTTCTTC.

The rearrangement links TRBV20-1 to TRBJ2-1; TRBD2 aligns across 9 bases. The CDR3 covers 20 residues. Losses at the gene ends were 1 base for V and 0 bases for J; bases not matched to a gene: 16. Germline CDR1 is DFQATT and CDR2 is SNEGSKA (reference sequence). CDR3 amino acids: CSARGFSGGLGEASYNEQFF. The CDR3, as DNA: TGCAGTGCTAGAGGGTTTAGCGGGGGTTTGGGGGAGGCCTCCTACAATGAGCAGTTCTTC.

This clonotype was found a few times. In nucleotides, the CDR3 is TGTGCCACCAGCAGAGATGTGACAGGCGGGGAGACCCAGTACTTC. It translates to CATSRDVTGGETQYF. The chain joins TRBV15 to TRBJ2-5, with TRBD1 as a possible D gene (6 bases). The germline V gene encodes CDR1 LNHNV and CDR2 YYDKDF (reference sequence). Trimming took 0 bases from V and 5 from J, leaving 13 bases between them. CDR3 length: 15 amino acids. Filled out from reference TRBV15 and TRBJ2-5, the complete variable domain reads DAMVIQNPRYQVTQFGKPVTLSCSQTLNHNVMYWYQQKSSQAPKLLFHYYDKDFNNEADTPDNFQSRRPNTSFCFLDIRSPGLGDTAMYLCATSRDVTGGETQYFGPGTRLLVL.

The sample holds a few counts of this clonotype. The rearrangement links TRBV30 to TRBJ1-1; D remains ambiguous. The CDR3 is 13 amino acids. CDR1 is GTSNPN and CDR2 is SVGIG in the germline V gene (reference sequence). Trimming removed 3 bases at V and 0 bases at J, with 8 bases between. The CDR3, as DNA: TGTGCCTGGAGCCTCACAATGAACACTGAAGCTTTCTTT. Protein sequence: CAWSLTMNTEAFF.

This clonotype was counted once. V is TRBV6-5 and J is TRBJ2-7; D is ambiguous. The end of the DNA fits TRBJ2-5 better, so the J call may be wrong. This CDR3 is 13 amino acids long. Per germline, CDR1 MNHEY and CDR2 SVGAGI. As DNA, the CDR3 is TGTGCCAGCAGTCCCGGAGCCCCAGAGACCCAGTACTTC. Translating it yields CASSPGAPETQYF.

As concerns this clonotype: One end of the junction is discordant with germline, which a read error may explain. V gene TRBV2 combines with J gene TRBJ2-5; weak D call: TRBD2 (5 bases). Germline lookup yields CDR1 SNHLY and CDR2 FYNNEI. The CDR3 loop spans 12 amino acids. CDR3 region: CAGSETSFPQYF. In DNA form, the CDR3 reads TGTGCCGGCAGTGAAACTAGTTTCCCCCAGTACTTC.

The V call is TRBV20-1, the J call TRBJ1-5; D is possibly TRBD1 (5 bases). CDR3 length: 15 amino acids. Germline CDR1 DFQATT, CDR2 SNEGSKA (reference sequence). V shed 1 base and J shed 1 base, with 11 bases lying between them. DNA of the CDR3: TGCAGTGCTAGAGGGGGGACTCAAAGCAATCAGCCCCAGCATTTT. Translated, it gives CSARGGTQSNQPQHF.

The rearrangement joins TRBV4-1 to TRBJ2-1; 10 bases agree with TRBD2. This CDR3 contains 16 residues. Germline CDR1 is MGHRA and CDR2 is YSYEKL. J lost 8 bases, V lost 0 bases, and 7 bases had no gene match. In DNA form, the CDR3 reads TGCGCCAGCAGCCAAGATCTCAGCGGGAGGGCGCATGAGCAGTTCTTC. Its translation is CASSQDLSGRAHEQFF.

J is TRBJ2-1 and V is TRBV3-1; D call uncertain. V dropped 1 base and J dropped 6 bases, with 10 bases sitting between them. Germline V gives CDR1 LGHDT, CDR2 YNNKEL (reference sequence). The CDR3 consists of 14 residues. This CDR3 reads CASSQVAGANEQFF. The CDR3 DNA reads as TGTGCCAGCAGCCAAGTAGCAGGAGCCAATGAGCAGTTCTTC.

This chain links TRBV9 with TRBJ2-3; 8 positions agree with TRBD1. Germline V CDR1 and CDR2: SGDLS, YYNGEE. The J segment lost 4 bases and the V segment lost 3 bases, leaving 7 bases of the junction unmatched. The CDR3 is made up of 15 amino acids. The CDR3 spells CASSDQGASADTQYF. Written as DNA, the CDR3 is TGTGCCAGCAGCGACCAGGGGGCTAGCGCAGATACGCAGTATTTT.

CDR3 nucleotides: TGTGCCAGCAGTGAACCTGGGGGGGGTGGCAATCAGCCCCAGCATTTT. This sequence encodes CASSEPGGGGNQPQHF. The V gene is TRBV2, the J gene TRBJ1-5, with D possibly matching TRBD1 (5 bases). Looked up from germline, CDR1 is SNHLY and CDR2 is FYNNEI. This CDR3 region has 16 residues. Trimming left V 2 bases short and J 2 bases short, with 13 bases between.

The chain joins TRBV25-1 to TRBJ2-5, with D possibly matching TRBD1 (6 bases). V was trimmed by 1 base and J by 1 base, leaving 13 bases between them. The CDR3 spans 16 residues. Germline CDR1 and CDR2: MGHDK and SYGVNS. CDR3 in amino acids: CASSEWGPVSQETQYF. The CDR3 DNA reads TGTGCCAGCAGTGAATGGGGGCCGGTAAGCCAAGAGACCCAGTACTTC.

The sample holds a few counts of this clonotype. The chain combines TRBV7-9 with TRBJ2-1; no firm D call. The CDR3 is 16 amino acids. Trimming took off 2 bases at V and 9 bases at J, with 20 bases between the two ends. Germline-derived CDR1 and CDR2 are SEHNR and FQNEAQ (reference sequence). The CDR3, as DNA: TGTGCCAGCAGCTTATTCCGGGCCGCTACTACGAGTGAGCAGTTCTTC. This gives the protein CASSLFRAATTSEQFF.

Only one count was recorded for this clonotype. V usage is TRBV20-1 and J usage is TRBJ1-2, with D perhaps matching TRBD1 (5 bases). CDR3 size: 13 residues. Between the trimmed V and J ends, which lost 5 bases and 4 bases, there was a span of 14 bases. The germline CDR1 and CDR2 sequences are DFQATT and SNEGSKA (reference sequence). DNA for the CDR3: TGCAGTGCTGCGAAGAATACAGGCTATGGCTACACCTTC. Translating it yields CSAAKNTGYGYTF.